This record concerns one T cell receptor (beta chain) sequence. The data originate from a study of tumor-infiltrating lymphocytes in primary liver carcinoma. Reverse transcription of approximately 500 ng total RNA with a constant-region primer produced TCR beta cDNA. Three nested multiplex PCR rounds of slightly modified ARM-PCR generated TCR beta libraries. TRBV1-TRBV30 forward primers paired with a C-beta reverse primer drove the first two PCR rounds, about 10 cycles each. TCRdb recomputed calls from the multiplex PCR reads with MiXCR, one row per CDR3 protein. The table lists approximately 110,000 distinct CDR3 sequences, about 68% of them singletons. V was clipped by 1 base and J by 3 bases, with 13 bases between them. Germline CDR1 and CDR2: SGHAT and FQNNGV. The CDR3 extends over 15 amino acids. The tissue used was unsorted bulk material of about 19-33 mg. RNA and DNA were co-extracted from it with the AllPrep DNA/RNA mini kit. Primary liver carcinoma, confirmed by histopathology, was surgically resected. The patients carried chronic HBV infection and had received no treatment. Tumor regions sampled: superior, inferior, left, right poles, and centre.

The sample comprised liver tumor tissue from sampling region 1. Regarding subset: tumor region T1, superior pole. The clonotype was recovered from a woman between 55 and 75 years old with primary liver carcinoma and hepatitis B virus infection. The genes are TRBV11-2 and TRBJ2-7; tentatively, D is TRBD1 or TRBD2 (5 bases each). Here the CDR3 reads CASSLGGRRIYEQYF. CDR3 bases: TGTGCCAGCAGCTTAGGGGGCAGGAGGATCTACGAGCAGTACTTC.